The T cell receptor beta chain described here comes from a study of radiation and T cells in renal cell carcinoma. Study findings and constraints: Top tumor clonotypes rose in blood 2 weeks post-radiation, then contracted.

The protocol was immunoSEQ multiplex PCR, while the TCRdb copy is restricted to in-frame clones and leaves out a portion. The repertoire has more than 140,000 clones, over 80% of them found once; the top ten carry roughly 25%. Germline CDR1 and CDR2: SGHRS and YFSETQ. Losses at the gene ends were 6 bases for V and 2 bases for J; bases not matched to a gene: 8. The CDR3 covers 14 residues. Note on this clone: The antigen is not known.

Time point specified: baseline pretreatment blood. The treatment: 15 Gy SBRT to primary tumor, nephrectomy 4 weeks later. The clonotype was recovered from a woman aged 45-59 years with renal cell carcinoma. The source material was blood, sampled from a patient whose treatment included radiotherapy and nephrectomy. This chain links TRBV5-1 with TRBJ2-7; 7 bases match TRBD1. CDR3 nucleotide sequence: TGCGCCAGCAAGGACAGGATACAGACCTACGAGCAGTACTTC. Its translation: CASKDRIQTYEQYF.